Detailed here is one TCR beta chain. This clonotype was observed at least ten times. No antigen is known for it. No base quality information exists; no much larger clone differs at one position. TCR beta CDR3 regions were amplified from RNA transcripts for repertoire sequencing. The first round of RT-PCR was done with HTBI primers and the Qiagen OneStep RT-PCR kit, and was followed by a second round of multiplex PCR, then size selection and purification. Libraries were sequenced paired-end with 100 bp reads on an Illumina HiSeq2000. As for how the authors treated the data: SOAPnuke was used to process the reads, throwing out any read that had adapters, had uncalled bases, had a mean Phred below 15, or lacked an exact constant-primer or identifier match. COPE v1.2.5 was used to merge high-quality paired reads. Each unique nucleotide sequence was treated as a clonotype, and MiTCR v1.1 was used to align the clonotypes to the IMGT TRB V, D and J references. The analysis was limited to V-J combinations with a frequency above 0.0001, which together covered 98% to 99.2% of repertoires. For each V-J combination, a TCR clonal expansion and chaos score was defined as the ratio of F50 clonal expansion to chaos observed in the TCRdist matrix. Welch's t-statistics and random forest were used to reduce features to approximately 13 V-J combinations, which were fed into a naive Bayes classifier. The Morisita-Horn index was used to measure how similar the thyroid and blood repertoires were. TCRdb reworked the public reads: Q25 trimming with fastp, MiXCR clone assembly, productive beta chains retained. Each record represents a unique CDR3 protein, reported with the most common genes and DNA among its rows. What appears here as the V and J calls and clone size reflects TCRdb's work, not the paper's. This sample has some 410,000 distinct CDR3 sequences in its table, and about 21% of those were observed once. Roughly 3.2% of the sample is taken by the ten largest.

The data were taken from a study of Graves' ophthalmopathy and Graves' hyperthyroidism (dated by TCRdb to 2017 to 2018). For context, the study as a whole: Peripheral blood samples were taken at the time of initial diagnosis, before any treatment was given. The study used TCR beta repertoire signatures to distinguish Graves' ophthalmopathy from Graves' hyperthyroidism and to predict progression to ophthalmopathy. In total, 135 blood samples were TCR-sequenced: 40 to 45 ophthalmopathy, 80 or so hyperthyroidism and roughly 17 hyperthyroidism-to-ophthalmopathy patients. To explore V-J signatures that distinguish ophthalmopathy from hyperthyroidism, a discovery set of more than 90 patients was enrolled, made up of under 50 with ophthalmopathy and around 57 with stable hyperthyroidism. The independent validation cohort included approximately 19 hyperthyroidism patients plus 17 patients who later progressed from hyperthyroidism to ophthalmopathy. In over 5 hyperthyroidism patients, the T-cell repertoires found in thyroid tissue were compared with those found in blood. Following sample collection, hyperthyroidism patients were given methimazole at a starting dose of 30 mg daily, and ophthalmopathy patients were given high-dose intravenous methylprednisolone. The 100 or so discovery patients were divided at random into training and test sets in a 7:3 ratio.

The CDR3, from cysteine to phenylalanine, totals 14 residues. Only the CDR3 portion is preserved as DNA: 42 bases, with reading frame beginning at the first base. The germline V gene yields SNHLY for CDR1 and FYNNEI for CDR2. V and J are truncated by 7 bases and 4 bases respectively, leaving an intervening sequence of 17 bases. Summary of the overall study and its limitations: Among expanded thyroid clonotypes with frequency above 0.001, most also showed up in blood, which suggests that blood repertoires may reflect the thyroid immune response. No statistical method was used to predetermine the sample size, and group allocation was not hidden from the investigators. In cross-validation, the 13-signature model distinguished ophthalmopathy from stable hyperthyroidism with approximately 88% sensitivity and approximately 81% specificity, and in the test set the corresponding values were about 80% and 75%. In validation, the model predicted ophthalmopathy progression with about 71% sensitivity and roughly 72% specificity; some 13 predicted patients were CT-confirmed with GO in a median of approximately 6.2 months.

Stable hyperthyroidism was defined as no progression to ophthalmopathy within 18 months of follow-up. The hyperthyroidism patients were 18 to 65 years old and newly diagnosed, with a disease duration of less than 2 months. Patients with other autoimmune diseases, uncontrolled infections, pregnancy or lactation were excluded from the study. Clinical symptoms, serum thyroxine, TRAb, thyroid ultrasound and orbital computed tomography formed the basis of the diagnosis. PBMCs were isolated from 7.5 to 10 ml of fresh peripheral blood by Ficoll-Paque density gradient centrifugation. Trizol reagent was used to extract the total RNA, and its quality was then checked on an Agilent 2100 Bioanalyzer.

The clonotype comes from a woman under 30 with stable Graves' hyperthyroidism. Donor details come from another sample of the same person, matched by shared clones. The V and J segments used are TRBV2 and TRBJ2-7, with the D gene not clear enough to name. The sample was peripheral blood. The CDR3 reads as follows: CASISRSKGYEQYF. The nucleotides are TGTGCCAGCATAAGTAGATCCAAGGGATACGAGCAGTACTTC. When the CDR3 is completed using the reference TRBV2 and TRBJ2-7 genes on either side, the full variable domain is EPEVTQTPSHQVTQMGQEVILRCVPISNHLYFYWYRQILGQKVEFLVSFYNNEISEKSEIFDDQFSVERPDGSNFTLKIRSTKLEDSAMYFCASISRSKGYEQYFGPGTRLTVT.